This is a list of T cell receptor beta chains from one sample in a study of cytomegalovirus exposure and HLA in healthy donors. Repertoires were generated with immunoSEQ multiplex PCR, while TCRdb's copy carries only in-frame clones and drops some. The table includes roughly 27,000 clones, about 64% detected once. Sequenced material: PBMCs. The source is a male donor in good health and CMV-seropositive. CDR3s include the opening cysteine and the closing phenylalanine or tryptophan. D genes are given only for firm matches. Expanded clones get a size class; other rows say once, few or many, or leave the size out.

clone size,J gene,V gene,D gene,CDR3 protein,CDR3 DNA
NA,TRBJ2-7,TRBV9,NA,CASSKTLAVGDINF,TGTGCCAGCAGCAAGACCTTAGCGGTAGGGGATATTAACTTC
NA,TRBJ1-4,TRBV7-8,NA,CASSLGGLATNEKLFF,TGTGCCAGCAGCTTAGGCGGCCTTGCAACTAATGAAAAACTGTTTTTT
NA,TRBJ2-3,TRBV5-1,TRBD1,CASSLDGTGRSDTQYF,TGCGCCAGCAGCTTGGACGGGACAGGGAGGTCAGATACGCAGTATTTT
NA,TRBJ2-5,TRBV7-3,NA,CASSQSGLPAETQYF,TGTGCCAGCAGTCAAAGCGGGCTCCCAGCGGAGACCCAGTACTTC
NA,TRBJ2-3,TRBV7-8,TRBD2,CASSLPQAGGFTDTQYF,TGTGCCAGCAGCCTTCCCCAAGCGGGAGGCTTCACAGATACGCAGTATTTT
NA,TRBJ2-7,TRBV11-2,NA,CASSSQQGEQYF,TGTGCCAGCAGCTCCCAACAGGGAGAGCAGTACTTC
once,TRBJ2-3,TRBV7-9,TRBD2,CASSARLASTDTQYF,TGTGCCAGCAGCGCGCGACTAGCGAGTACAGATACGCAGTATTTT
NA,TRBJ2-3,TRBV20-1,NA,CSAMYTDTQYF,TGCAGTGCTATGTACACAGATACGCAGTATTTT
NA,TRBJ2-1,TRBV29-1,TRBD1,CSVEDRGRDNEQFF,TGCAGCGTCGAGGACAGGGGGCGGGACAATGAGCAGTTCTTC
NA,TRBJ1-5,TRBV15,TRBD1,CATRETGPGKNQPQHF,TGTGCCACCAGGGAGACAGGGCCAGGGAAAAATCAGCCCCAGCATTTT
NA,TRBJ1-1,TRBV18,TRBD1,CASSPWGQDTEAFF,TGTGCCAGCTCACCATGGGGACAGGATACTGAAGCTTTCTTT
few,TRBJ1-5,TRBV19,NA,CASSIDGNSNQPQHF,TGTGCCAGTAGTATAGACGGGAATAGCAATCAGCCCCAGCATTTT
NA,TRBJ1-4,TRBV10-2,NA,CATSEGTSLGKLFF,TGCGCCACCTCTGAGGGGACTTCTCTAGGAAAACTGTTTTTT
NA,TRBJ2-2,TRBV6-5,TRBD1,CASSIIRGIGELFF,TGTGCCAGCAGCATAATCAGGGGGATCGGGGAGCTGTTTTTT
few,TRBJ2-6,TRBV5-1,NA,CASSPPRGSGANVLTF,TGCGCCAGCAGCCCTCCTCGGGGCTCTGGGGCCAACGTCCTGACTTTC
NA,TRBJ2-5,TRBV2,NA,CASSVAGTYYF,TGTGCCAGCAGTGTTGCCGGGACTTATTACTTC
once,TRBJ2-3,TRBV6-1,NA,CASNGGTGIAQYF,TGTGCCAGCAACGGCGGGACGGGTATAGCGCAGTATTTT
NA,TRBJ1-2,TRBV9,TRBD1,CASSAQGQLNYGYTF,TGTGCCAGCAGCGCACAGGGGCAACTGAACTATGGCTACACCTTC
NA,TRBJ1-2,TRBV29-1,TRBD1,CSVKRGGTGYGGYTF,TGCAGCGTTAAACGAGGCGGGACAGGGTACGGAGGCTACACCTTC
few,TRBJ2-5,TRBV6-4,TRBD2,CASSVLAGVETQYF,TGTGCCAGCAGTGTCCTAGCGGGAGTAGAGACCCAGTACTTC
few,TRBJ1-3,TRBV4-1,TRBD1,CASSPGQGRPGNTIYF,TGCGCCAGCAGCCCCGGACAGGGCCGTCCTGGAAACACCATATATTTT
NA,TRBJ2-1,TRBV19,TRBD1,CASSPKGTGGLHEQFF,TGTGCCAGTAGTCCTAAAGGGACAGGGGGCCTCCATGAGCAGTTCTTC
NA,TRBJ1-2,TRBV25-1,NA,CASSESGYGYTF,TGTGCCAGCAGTGAATCCGGGTACGGCTACACCTTC
NA,TRBJ2-3,TRBV5-4,TRBD2,CASSFSGGISTDTQYF,TGTGCCAGCAGCTTCAGCGGGGGGATAAGCACAGATACGCAGTATTTT
NA,TRBJ1-4,TRBV6-1,NA,CASRGGSWNEKLFF,TGTGCCAGCAGGGGAGGCAGTTGGAATGAAAAACTGTTTTTT
NA,TRBJ1-5,TRBV6-6,NA,CASSYSYSNQPQHF,TGTGCCAGCAGTTACTCATATAGCAATCAGCCCCAGCATTTT
NA,TRBJ1-3,TRBV7-9,NA,CASKQRTVVGAAGNTIYF,TGTGCCAGCAAGCAACGAACCGTCGTTGGGGCGGCTGGAAACACCATATATTTT
NA,TRBJ1-5,TRBV6-5,TRBD1,CASKGQGYNQPQHF,TGTGCCAGCAAGGGACAGGGTTACAATCAGCCCCAGCATTTT
few,TRBJ1-2,TRBV30,TRBD1,CAWTTGTGRGYTF,TGTGCCTGGACCACCGGGACAGGACGAGGCTACACCTTC
once,TRBJ2-1,TRBV10-2,NA,CASLLDSSGEQFF,TGCGCCAGCTTGCTGGACAGTTCCGGTGAGCAGTTCTTC
NA,TRBJ2-3,TRBV10-2,NA,CASRLTMSSTDTQYF,TGCGCCAGCAGGTTGACTATGTCGAGCACAGATACGCAGTATTTT
NA,TRBJ2-7,TRBV6-5,NA,CASSYSGGATLYEQYF,TGTGCCAGCAGTTACTCGGGGGGGGCCACCCTCTACGAGCAGTACTTC
few,TRBJ2-7,TRBV6-1,NA,CASSDEGRSSSYEQYF,TGTGCCAGCAGTGACGAAGGGAGGTCGAGCTCCTACGAGCAGTACTTC
NA,TRBJ2-1,TRBV4-1,TRBD1,CASSQDSQGAQNEQFF,TGCGCCAGCAGCCAAGATTCACAGGGGGCGCAGAATGAGCAGTTCTTC